This T cell receptor (beta chain) originates from a study of blood T cell repertoires in COVID-19. Across the study: Material from acute and convalescent COVID-19 was sourced from the United States, Italy and Spain. PBMCs, B-cell-depleted T cells, or T cells provided the cDNA or gDNA that made up the material.

Original processing methods: Amplification of reference gene primers was used by the study to estimate nucleated cell counts. Using immunoSEQ multiplex PCR, the repertoire was profiled, and TCRdb retains in-frame clones only, with some absent. V, J and clone size reflect that table, while D and trimming were determined from the DNA. The data show some 200,000 clones, 70% to 85% seen once. Germline CDR1 reads MNHEY; CDR2 reads SMNVEV (reference sequence). The length of the CDR3 is 14 residues. Trimming pared 6 bases from V and 0 bases from J, leaving 11 bases between. V usage is TRBV27 and J usage is TRBJ1-1, with D possibly being TRBD1 (6 bases). Sequenced: peripheral blood. This receptor was obtained from a human donor in a cohort sampled during active COVID-19. The CDR3 region is CASRGALVNTEAFF. The CDR3 region has the DNA TGTGCCAGCAGGGGGGCCTTGGTGAACACTGAAGCTTTCTTT.